This entry is about one TCR beta chain. This CDR3 has 15 residues. V shed 5 bases and J shed 5 bases, with 18 bases lying between them. Germline V gives CDR1 SGDLS, CDR2 YYNGEE. This entry is derived from a study of cytomegalovirus exposure and HLA in healthy donors. The study ran its PCR with 60 Vbeta and 13 Jbeta primers. Produced via immunoSEQ multiplex PCR; TCRdb's table is partial and in-frame only. The sample shows approximately 220,000 clones, about 82% of them seen only once. Sequenced input: PBMCs. The sequence was collected from a young man in good health and CMV-seronegative. This chain uses TRBV9 with TRBJ2-3; possibly TRBD2 for D (5 bases). CDR3 residues: CASSAGGYGEDTQYF. DNA of the CDR3: TGTGCCAGCAGTGCGGGCGGGTACGGGGAAGATACGCAGTATTTT.